This TCR beta chain was identified in a study of neoadjuvant anti-PD-1 for oral cavity cancer. About the study: Patients without progression got a fourth dose around day 43. Study-level results: Post-nivolumab, blood T cell clonality was significantly elevated in non-responders.

Most PBMC samples had 480 ng input DNA in six replicates. The data were produced by immunoSEQ multiplex PCR, yet TCRdb's version contains in-frame clones alone and is incomplete. Of around 67,000 clones listed, around 85% were seen once; the top ten hold around 2.7%. Turning to this clone: Its antigen is still unknown.

Time point described: after neoadjuvant nivolumab, at surgical resection. Analysis of PBMCs was direct, with no culture step. CDR1 is MNHNS, CDR2 SASEGT, per germline. The CDR3 covers 15 residues. The V end was cut by 3 bases, the J end by 0 bases, with 6 bases between. The sequence came from a person between 35 and 79 years old with oral cavity squamous cell carcinoma. Material: PBMCs, obtained after nivolumab (anti-PD-1) treatment. The chain uses TRBV6-1 and TRBJ2-6; D not resolved. The CDR3 DNA is TGTGCCAGCAGTGACACGCTCTCTGGGGCCAACGTCCTGACTTTC. This translates into CASSDTLSGANVLTF.